This entry features one T cell receptor beta chain sequence. Looked up from germline, CDR1 is MNHEY and CDR2 is SVGAGI. The CDR3 extends over 11 amino acids. The V end was cut by 8 bases, the J end by 7 bases, with 10 bases between. The entry originates in a study of blood T cell repertoires in COVID-19. Study context: Nucleic acid was either cDNA or gDNA, and it came from T cells, B-cell-depleted T cells, or PBMCs.

The assay was immunoSEQ multiplex PCR, and TCRdb's table has in-frame clones only and misses some. The table lists about 300,000 clones, 70% to 90% of them singletons. The sequencing input was peripheral blood. The chain uses TRBV6-5 and TRBJ2-3; perhaps TRBD2 as D (5 bases). The receptor was isolated from a woman aged 25 to 39 with COVID-19, enrolled during active disease. The CDR3 region has the DNA TGTGCCAGCGGGAGAGAACATACGCAGTATTTT. It yields the protein CASGREHTQYF.